Below, 13 T cell receptor beta chains from the same sample are listed, as sequenced in a study of cytomegalovirus exposure and HLA in healthy donors. Primers: 60 Vbeta forward and 13 Jbeta reverse. The repertoire was sequenced with immunoSEQ multiplex PCR; TCRdb's copy has only in-frame clones and lacks some. This table has 95,000 to 150,000 clones, about 76% appearing once. Sequenced sample: PBMCs. The receptors were gathered from a man aged 60-69 years in good health and CMV-seropositive.

The chain employs TRBV2 and TRBJ1-5; tentatively, D is TRBD1 (6 bases). Germline V gene sequence: CDR1 SNHLY, CDR2 FYNNEI. V lost 6 bases to trimming and J lost 9 bases, with 21 bases between them. The CDR3 is 15 residues long. The CDR3 spells CASRVGTSRDGPQHF. The CDR3 nucleotides read TGTGCCAGCAGGGTTGGGACATCTCGCGATGGGCCCCAGCATTTT. Together with reference TRBV2 and TRBJ1-5, the CDR3 gives the full variable domain: EPEVTQTPSHQVTQMGQEVILRCVPISNHLYFYWYRQILGQKVEFLVSFYNNEISEKSEIFDDQFSVERPDGSNFTLKIRSTKLEDSAMYFCASRVGTSRDGPQHFGDGTRLSIL.

The gene calls are TRBV5-1 and TRBJ2-3; a possible D gene is TRBD2 (5 bases). CDR1 SGHRS and CDR2 YFSETQ come from the germline V gene. V dropped 1 base and J dropped 8 bases, with 14 bases sitting between them. The CDR3 is made up of 14 amino acids. The CDR3 reads CASSLYSAEGTQYF. Here the CDR3 DNA reads TGCGCCAGCAGCTTGTATTCGGCCGAGGGTACGCAGTATTTT.

The chain carries TRBV15 and TRBJ2-7; maybe TRBD1 (6 bases). Germline loops: CDR1 LNHNV, CDR2 YYDKDF (reference sequence). The V and J ends lost 5 bases and 2 bases respectively, with 13 bases between them. This CDR3 region has 14 residues. The CDR3: CATSPGVGTYEQYF. CDR3 sequence (DNA): TGTGCCACCAGCCCAGGGGTTGGGACCTACGAGCAGTACTTC.

This clone was recorded only once. This sequence joins TRBV9 and TRBJ2-7; 8 bases align to TRBD1. The CDR3 length is 14 residues. The germline gives CDR1 SGDLS, CDR2 YYNGEE. Trimming took 2 bases from V and 3 from J; bases not matched to a gene: 4. As DNA, the CDR3 is TGTGCCAGCAGCGTTACGACAGGGGACTACGAGCAGTACTTC. Translated, it gives CASSVTTGDYEQYF.

This clone was seen only once. The germline gene is not matched at one end of the junction; a read error may be the cause. The chain uses TRBV7-9 and TRBJ2-1, with a tentative D call TRBD2 (7 bases). From germline, CDR1 is SEHNR and CDR2 FQNEAQ (reference sequence). There are 14 residues in the CDR3. The CDR3 coding sequence is TGTTCCAGCAGCTTAGGGGGGGTATCCTATGAGCAGTTCTTC. This translates into CSSSLGGVSYEQFF.

V gene TRBV6-1 combines with J gene TRBJ1-3; D call uncertain. CDR1 and CDR2 (germline): MNHNS, SASEGT. The CDR3 is 14 amino acids. The V and J ends lost 8 bases and 0 bases respectively, with 11 bases between them. This CDR3 is CASDRRGSGNTIYF. The CDR3 nucleotides read TGTGCCAGCGACCGCCGGGGCTCTGGAAACACCATATATTTT.

This clone was seen a handful of times. The chain has TRBV19 and TRBJ1-1; no clear D gene. Germline values: CDR1 LNHDA, CDR2 SQIVND (reference sequence). The V and J ends lost 0 bases and 6 bases respectively, with 8 bases between them. This CDR3 region has 13 residues. CDR3 sequence: CASSIEEDSEAFF. CDR3 in DNA: TGTGCCAGTAGTATAGAGGAGGACTCTGAAGCTTTCTTT. Using reference TRBV19 and TRBJ1-1 for the parts outside the CDR3, the full variable domain is DGGITQSPKYLFRKEGQNVTLSCEQNLNHDAMYWYRQDPGQGLRLIYYSQIVNDFQKGDIAEGYSVSREKKESFPLTVTSAQKNPTAFYLCASSIEEDSEAFFGQGTRLTVV.

This rearrangement joins TRBV10-2 to TRBJ2-3; perhaps TRBD2 as D (6 bases). Per germline, CDR1 WSHSY and CDR2 SAAADI. CDR3 length: 14 amino acids. Deletions cut 4 bases from V and 0 bases from J, with 8 bases between. CDR3 coding DNA: TGCGCCAGCAGTGCAGGAGGGAGCACAGATACGCAGTATTTT. Protein product: CASSAGGSTDTQYF.

The gene calls are TRBV28 and TRBJ1-2; possibly TRBD1 for D (5 bases). Germline CDR1 MDHEN, CDR2 SYDVKM. V gave up 5 bases and J gave up 8 bases, with 18 bases separating them. The CDR3 length is 14 residues. CDR3 protein: CASSLQAILEGYTF. As DNA, the CDR3 is TGTGCCAGCAGTCTACAGGCTATTTTGGAAGGCTACACCTTC.

The chain links TRBV5-1 to TRBJ2-3, with 12 bases aligning to TRBD1. This CDR3 has 15 amino acids. Unmatched junction bases numbered 6, after V lost 6 bases and J lost 4 bases. Germline V gene sequence: CDR1 SGHRS, CDR2 YFSETQ. CDR3 protein: CASTTGTGGADTQYF. The CDR3 nucleotides are TGCGCCAGCACCACCGGGACAGGGGGCGCAGATACGCAGTATTTT.

With respect to this clone: The sample holds other DNA sequences that translate to the same CDR3. The chain couples TRBV5-6 to TRBJ1-2, with 9 bases matching TRBD1. Germline V CDR1 and CDR2: SGHDT, YYEEEE. The J segment lost 5 bases and the V segment lost 4 bases, leaving 15 bases of the junction unmatched. This CDR3 has 17 residues. This CDR3 reads CASSQPGTGFGQYGYTF. In DNA, the CDR3 is TGTGCCAGCAGCCAACCAGGGACAGGGTTTGGTCAATATGGCTACACCTTC.

Only one count was recorded for this clone. One junction end disagrees with the germline gene, perhaps due to a read error. The V and J genes are TRBV5-4 and TRBJ2-4; 9 nucleotides agree with TRBD1. Germline V lookup: CDR1 SGHNT, CDR2 YYREEE (reference sequence). This CDR3 is built from 15 residues. CDR3 nucleotide sequence: TGTGCCAGCAGCGCCTCGGGACAGGGAGGTAACAGTCAGTACTTC. Its translation: CASSASGQGGNSQYF.

The rearrangement uses TRBV6-6 and TRBJ1-2; 9 bases map to TRBD1. The CDR3 loop spans 16 amino acids. Germline assignment: CDR1 MNHNY and CDR2 SVGAGI (reference sequence). Trimming cost V 5 bases and J 8 bases; bases outside gene matches: 15. The CDR3 sequence: CASSRPPGQGRMGYTF. CDR3 in DNA: TGTGCCAGCAGTCGTCCGCCGGGACAGGGTAGGATGGGCTACACCTTC.